The clone carrying this T cell receptor beta chain came up a few times. What was sequenced were expressed TCRB transcripts, since all of the isolated RNA had been reverse transcribed. The table came from immunoSEQ multiplex PCR; TCRdb's copy has only in-frame clones and leaves some out. The data contain around 500,000 clones, over 10% of them singletons. These data come from a study of beta chain features in type 1 diabetes. Trimming cost V 1 base and J 0 bases, with 5 bases left between them. Germline V CDR1 and CDR2: SGDLS, YYNGEE. The CDR3 totals 15 residues. The chain has TRBV9 and TRBJ2-6; unclear D gene. The sequence was collected from a woman younger than 35 in good health. Specimen: naive CD4+ T cells from blood. The CDR3 is CASSVRRSGANVLTF. The CDR3 DNA follows: TGTGCCAGCAGCGTACGTCGCTCTGGGGCCAACGTCCTGACTTTC.